The 18 T cell receptor beta chains below were found in one sample sequenced in a study of blood T cells in healthy people across ages. Next came a second PCR, run for about 7 to 11 cycles, which used a sample-barcoded 5' primer along with a J-beta primer mix. TCRdb independently ran MiXCR on the 5' RACE reads; one entry per CDR3 protein. The table lists approximately 1,000,000 distinct CDR3 sequences, around two fifths of them singletons, with around 12% in the top ten. Sequenced: blood. The source of these receptors is a man aged 18 to 29 in good health.

The sample holds a few counts of this clonotype. The gene calls are TRBV12-3 or TRBV12-4 and TRBJ1-1; D unresolved. V lost 6 bases and J lost 6, with 17 bases in between. The CDR3 sequence is 14 residues long. Written as DNA, the CDR3 is TGTGCCAGCAGGCCCCCTTCCAAACTGGCTGAAGCTTTCTTT. This codes for CASRPPSKLAEAFF.

The chain links TRBV4-3 to TRBJ2-5; 10 bases map to TRBD1. The J call may be faulty, since TRBJ2-7 better matches the DNA end. The germline gives CDR1 LGHNA, CDR2 YSLEER. The CDR3 contains 15 residues. The CDR3 region is CASSPSRTGGYEQYF. In nucleotides, the CDR3 is TGCGCCAGCAGCCCCAGCCGGACAGGGGGCTACGAGCAGTACTTC.

This chain links TRBV28 with TRBJ1-2, with D uncertain. The length of the CDR3 is 12 residues. Germline CDR1 MDHEN, CDR2 SYDVKM. V lost 3 bases, J lost 7 bases, and 9 bases lay in between. CDR3 nucleotides: TGTGCCAGCAGTTTCCGACCGGGTGGCTACACCTTC. As protein: CASSFRPGGYTF.

V is TRBV5-1 and J is TRBJ2-3; 9 nucleotides agree with TRBD1. The germline V gene has CDR1 SGHRS and CDR2 YFSETQ. The CDR3 is made up of 14 amino acids. V shed 6 bases, J shed 4 bases, and the junction held 6 bases outside the gene matches. The chain's CDR3 is CASNLGQGADTQYF. As DNA, the CDR3 is TGCGCCAGCAACCTGGGACAGGGTGCAGATACGCAGTATTTT. Variable domain in full (rest from reference TRBV5-1 and TRBJ2-3): KAGVTQTPRYLIKTRGQQVTLSCSPISGHRSVSWYQQTPGQGLQFLFEYFSETQRNKGNFPGRFSGRQFSNSRSEMNVSTLELGDSALYLCASNLGQGADTQYFGPGTRLTVL.

The chain links TRBV7-6 to TRBJ2-1, with TRBD2 identical over 14 bases. V was pared by 2 bases and J by 4 bases, with 13 bases of the junction left unmatched. Germline V gene lookup returns CDR1 SGHVS and CDR2 FNYEAQ. The length of the CDR3 is 20 residues. In nucleotides, the CDR3 is TGTGCCAGCAGCTTAACAGCCGGGACTAGCGGGGGCCATGGATACAATGAGCAGTTCTTC. As protein: CASSLTAGTSGGHGYNEQFF.

In its sample, this clonotype was seen a few times. One end of the junction is discordant with germline, which a read error may explain. This rearrangement joins TRBV4-2 to TRBJ2-4; tentatively, D is TRBD1 (5 bases). TRBJ2-7 matches the DNA end more closely, so the J call is doubtful. Germline CDR1 LGHNA, CDR2 YNFKEQ. The CDR3 spans 16 residues. The CDR3 is CANSQEGGASTYEQYF. The CDR3 nucleotides read TGTGCCAACAGCCAAGAAGGTGGGGCATCAACCTACGAGCAGTACTTC.

The CDR3: CASRAHTGELFF. The CDR3 DNA sequence: TGTGCCAGCAGGGCACACACCGGGGAGCTGTTTTTT. This chain connects TRBV6-1 to TRBJ2-2; no firm D call. Looked up from germline, CDR1 is MNHNS and CDR2 is SASEGT. This CDR3 has 12 residues. Trimming stripped 6 bases from V and 3 bases from J, with 5 bases between.

V usage is TRBV6-5 and J usage is TRBJ2-3; perhaps D is TRBD1 or TRBD2 (5 bases each). The germline V gene has CDR1 MNHEY and CDR2 SVGAGI. Between the trimmed V and J ends, which lost 5 bases and 2 bases, there was a span of 14 bases. The CDR3 sequence is 15 residues long. CDR3 in amino acids: CASSPGRAVTDTQYF. The DNA for the CDR3 is TGTGCCAGCAGTCCGGGGCGAGCGGTCACAGATACGCAGTATTTT.

This clonotype showed up just a few times. The rearrangement uses TRBV4-2 and TRBJ1-2, with 8 nucleotides matching TRBD1. The CDR3 length is 19 residues. Germline values: CDR1 LGHNA, CDR2 YNFKEQ. After removal of 0 bases from V and 7 bases from J, the junction contained 19 bases not matched to a gene. The CDR3 loop is CASSQDFSGQGGIILGYTF. CDR3 nucleotides: TGTGCCAGCAGCCAAGATTTCTCCGGACAGGGAGGTATAATTCTTGGCTACACCTTC.

The chain employs TRBV7-2 and TRBJ2-7, with D hard to call. V was trimmed by 1 base and J by 2 bases, leaving 9 bases between them. CDR3 length equals 14 residues. CDR1 is SGHTA and CDR2 is FQGNSA in the germline V gene. The CDR3 spells CASSLDAKPYEQYF. The CDR3 nucleotides read TGTGCCAGCAGCTTAGATGCGAAACCCTACGAGCAGTACTTC.

The gene calls are TRBV12-3 or TRBV12-4 and TRBJ1-2; possible D gene TRBD1, 6 bases. V shed 7 bases and J shed 7 bases, with 28 bases lying between them. CDR3 length: 17 amino acids. CDR3 DNA: TGTGCCAGCACCCTAAGGGTCGATTTGCCAGGGGCTTCTGGCTACACCTTC. Translation gives CASTLRVDLPGASGYTF.

The chain links TRBV6-6 to TRBJ2-1; TRBD2 matches at 13 bases. The CDR3 length is 16 residues. CDR1 and CDR2 from the germline V gene are MNHNY and SVGAGI (reference sequence). V gave up 7 bases and J gave up 9 bases; unmatched junction bases: 12. CDR3 nucleotides: TGTGCCAGCACCCGGACTAGCGGGGGTAATATCGGTGAGCAGTTCTTC. Translating it yields CASTRTSGGNIGEQFF.

J is TRBJ1-5 and V is TRBV6-2 or TRBV6-3, with D possibly being TRBD1 (5 bases). Trimming removed 5 bases at V and 8 bases at J, with 19 bases between. This CDR3 comprises 15 residues. CDR1 and CDR2 from the germline V gene are MNHEY and SVGEGT. The CDR3 DNA is TGTGCCAGCAGTGCCATTGTCCCGGGGCGGGAGCCCCAGCATTTT. It specifies CASSAIVPGREPQHF.

The V and J genes are TRBV7-9 and TRBJ1-5; D gene ambiguous. This CDR3 is built from 14 residues. Per germline, CDR1 SEHNR and CDR2 FQNEAQ (reference sequence). Trimming took 1 base from V and 3 from J, leaving 7 bases between them. CDR3 sequence: CASSLEYPNQPQHF. The CDR3 DNA reads TGTGCCAGCAGCTTAGAGTACCCCAATCAGCCCCAGCATTTT.

The J gene is TRBJ2-3, the V gene TRBV5-1; D unclear. CDR1 is SGHRS and CDR2 is YFSETQ in the germline V gene. With 1 base removed from V and 2 bases from J, the gap between germline ends came to 8 bases. The CDR3 is made up of 14 amino acids. The CDR3 loop reads CASSLYRYTDTQYF. CDR3 in DNA: TGCGCCAGCAGCTTGTATCGTTACACAGATACGCAGTATTTT.

The table lists this clonotype with a count of one. The chain employs TRBV20-1 and TRBJ2-1, with D perhaps matching TRBD1 or TRBD2 (6 bases each). V was cut by 6 bases and J by 0 bases, with 18 bases left in between. In germline, CDR1 is DFQATT, CDR2 SNEGSKA (reference sequence). This CDR3 comprises 16 residues. CDR3 in amino acids: CSAPGAHSTSYNEQFF. CDR3 DNA sequence: TGCAGTGCCCCGGGGGCCCACAGTACCTCCTACAATGAGCAGTTCTTC.

The DNA of the CDR3 is TGTGCCACCAGTGAGTCTACGGACAGGGTGCGGGAGACCCAGTACTTC. As protein: CATSESTDRVRETQYF. This chain links TRBV24-1 with TRBJ2-5; the match to TRBD1 covers 8 bases. The CDR3 has 16 residues. V lost 4 bases, J lost 5 bases, and 11 bases stayed unmatched. From germline, CDR1 is KGHDR and CDR2 SFDVKD.

This clonotype was observed a handful of times. The V gene is TRBV27, the J gene TRBJ2-5; no firm D call. The germline V gene has CDR1 MNHEY and CDR2 SMNVEV (reference sequence). The CDR3 has 15 amino acids. V lost 6 bases and J 4 bases, leaving 18 bases between the germline ends. CDR3 amino acids: CASSPYSFRRETQYF. The CDR3 coding sequence is TGTGCCAGCAGCCCTTACAGTTTCCGGCGAGAGACCCAGTACTTC.